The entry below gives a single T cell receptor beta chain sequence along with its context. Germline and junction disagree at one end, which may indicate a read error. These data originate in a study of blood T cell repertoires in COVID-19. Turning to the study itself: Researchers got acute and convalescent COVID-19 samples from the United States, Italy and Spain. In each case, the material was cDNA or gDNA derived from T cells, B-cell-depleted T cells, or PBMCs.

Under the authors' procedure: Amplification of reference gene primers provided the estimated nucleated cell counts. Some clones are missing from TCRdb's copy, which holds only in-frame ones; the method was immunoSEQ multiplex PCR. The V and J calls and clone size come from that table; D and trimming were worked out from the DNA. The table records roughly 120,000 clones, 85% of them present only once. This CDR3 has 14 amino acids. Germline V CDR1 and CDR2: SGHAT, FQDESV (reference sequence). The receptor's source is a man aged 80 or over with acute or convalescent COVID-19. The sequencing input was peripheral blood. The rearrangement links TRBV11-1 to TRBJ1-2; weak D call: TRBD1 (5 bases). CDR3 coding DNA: TGTGCCAGCAGCCCAAATAGGGGTAACGATGGCTACACCTTC. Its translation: CASSPNRGNDGYTF.